These 26 T cell receptor beta chains were sequenced from one sample in a study of human T cells and chemical hapten exposure. Noted time point: patch test 2, 6 weeks after DPC sensitization. Treatment meaning: therapeutic diphenylcyclopropenone sensitization with weekly scalp DPC. A single record per CDR3 protein comes from TCRdb applying MiXCR to the RACE reads. The table has about 400,000 distinct CDR3 sequences, under 6.5% seen once. The source material was whole blood, sampled in connection with sensitization to the hapten diphenylcyclopropenone (DPC). All receptors derive from a young woman with alopecia areata. Some clones in this sample may be carry-over from other donors' samples.

The table lists this clonotype with a few counts. V and J are TRBV18 and TRBJ1-4; D uncertain. Trimming removed 6 bases at V and 5 bases at J, with 10 bases between. The V gene's germline CDR1 is KGHSH and CDR2 LQKENI. This CDR3 is built from 13 residues. CDR3 sequence reads: CASSPGVNEKLFF. The CDR3 nucleotides are TGTGCCAGCTCGCCCGGGGTCAATGAAAAACTGTTTTTT.

Ten or more counts support this clonotype. The chain is built from TRBV4-3 and TRBJ1-1; possible D gene TRBD1, 5 bases. V was shortened by 1 base and J by 1 base, with 13 bases between the two germline ends. There are 16 residues in the CDR3. Germline loops: CDR1 LGHNA, CDR2 YSLEER. CDR3: CASSQGEGPTNTEAFF. The CDR3 nucleotides read TGCGCCAGCAGCCAAGGCGAGGGGCCAACGAACACTGAAGCTTTCTTT.

This clonotype was seen ten or more times. The chain joins TRBV5-5 to TRBJ1-6; D is uncertain. Germline loops: CDR1 SGHKS, CDR2 YYEKEE (reference sequence). Trimming pared 4 bases from V and 11 bases from J, leaving 22 bases between. CDR3 length: 16 amino acids. The CDR3 DNA is TGTGCCAGCAGCCAAAACCGGGCCTACAACGGACCACCCCTCCACTTT. Protein sequence: CASSQNRAYNGPPLHF.

On this clonotype itself: A much bigger clone sits one base away, suggesting this may be a read error. The V and J genes are TRBV12-3 or TRBV12-4 and TRBJ1-1, with D unresolved. This CDR3 has 11 residues. Deletions cut 9 bases from V and 10 bases from J, with 15 bases between. DNA for the CDR3: TGTGCCAGTGCCCTCGGGGATGTAGCTTTCTTT. The encoded protein is CASALGDVAFF.

Only a few counts were recorded for this clonotype. This chain joins TRBV7-2 and TRBJ2-5; 7 positions match TRBD1. The CDR3 loop spans 14 amino acids. Germline values: CDR1 SGHTA, CDR2 FQGNSA. Trimming cost V 2 bases and J 1 base; bases outside gene matches: 1. The CDR3 DNA is TGTGCCAGCAGCTTATGGGACAGCCAAGAGACCCAGTACTTC. It is translated as CASSLWDSQETQYF. The variable domain in full, with the rest retrieved from reference TRBV7-2 and TRBJ2-5, is GAGVSQSPSNKVTEKGKDVELRCDPISGHTALYWYRQSLGQGLEFLIYFQGNSAPDKSGLPSDRFSAERTGGSVSTLTIQRTQQEDSAVYLCASSLWDSQETQYFGPGTRLLVL.

This clonotype was seen only a few times. The chain joins TRBV4-1 to TRBJ2-7; TRBD1 matches at 8 bases. The CDR3 is 15 amino acids. Germline CDR1 MGHRA, CDR2 YSYEKL. With 4 bases clipped from V and 4 bases from J, the junction kept 9 bases outside the gene matches. The CDR3 DNA is TGCGCCAGCAGCCCGCGGACAGGGAAAGGTTACGAGCAGTACTTC. It yields the protein CASSPRTGKGYEQYF.

This clonotype was seen repeatedly, ten times or more. V usage is TRBV27 and J usage is TRBJ1-1; 8 bases fit TRBD1. Germline V gives CDR1 MNHEY, CDR2 SMNVEV (reference sequence). V lost 6 bases and J lost 6; bases outside the gene matches: 12. The CDR3 totals 15 residues. The CDR3 reads CASRPTGTGDAEAFF. The CDR3 DNA is TGTGCCAGCAGGCCCACCGGGACAGGCGATGCTGAAGCTTTCTTT.

Ten or more counts support this clonotype. CDR3 region: CSVAAGIGNQPQHF. The CDR3 coding sequence is TGCAGCGTTGCTGCAGGGATTGGCAATCAGCCCCAGCATTTT. The chain has TRBV29-1 and TRBJ1-5; the D gene is possibly TRBD1 (5 bases). The CDR3 has 14 residues. In germline, CDR1 is SQVTM, CDR2 ANQGSEA. V dropped 4 bases and J dropped 2 bases, with 12 bases sitting between them.

This clonotype was picked up a small number of times. This chain uses TRBV6-5 with TRBJ2-7; 8 nucleotides align to TRBD1. The CDR3 is made up of 13 amino acids. Germline V gives CDR1 MNHEY, CDR2 SVGAGI. Trimming removed 8 bases from V and 6 bases from J; junction bases left unmatched: 9. The CDR3 DNA reads TGTGCCAGCGGGATCAGGGGGCGAAGCGAGCAGTACTTC. Its translation is CASGIRGRSEQYF.

The chain links TRBV5-1 to TRBJ2-5; TRBD2 might be the D (5 bases). The V gene lost 2 bases and the J gene lost 9 bases, with 14 bases spanning the gap. This CDR3 is 13 amino acids long. Looked up from germline, CDR1 is SGHRS and CDR2 is YFSETQ. CDR3 coding DNA: TGCGCCAGCAGCTTCCTCTCAAACGGGGCCCAGTACTTC. This translates into CASSFLSNGAQYF.

This clonotype was picked up a small number of times. At one of its ends the junction is not consistent with the germline gene, which may arise from a read error. The chain links TRBV27 to TRBJ2-7, with D possibly being TRBD2 (5 bases). This CDR3 is 12 amino acids long. Germline loops: CDR1 MNHEY, CDR2 SMNVEV (reference sequence). The CDR3 sequence is CASTLPPGKTDF. The CDR3, as DNA: TGTGCCAGCACCCTCCCACCGGGGAAAACTGACTTC.

This clonotype was recorded a few times. The chain employs TRBV12-3 or TRBV12-4 and TRBJ1-2, with D possibly being TRBD1 (5 bases). The CDR3 loop spans 15 amino acids. Trimming took 3 bases from V and 5 from J, leaving 16 bases between them. CDR3 DNA: TGTGCCAGCAGTTTGGGGCTACGGGGGGTTTATGGCTACACCTTC. This sequence encodes CASSLGLRGVYGYTF.

V and J are TRBV3-1 and TRBJ2-1, with D uncertain. This CDR3 spans 13 amino acids. Between the trimmed V and J ends, which lost 6 bases and 8 bases, there was a span of 14 bases. Germline V gene lookup returns CDR1 LGHDT and CDR2 YNNKEL (reference sequence). This chain's CDR3 is CASRYSPSDEQFF. The CDR3 DNA sequence: TGTGCCAGCAGATACAGCCCCTCGGATGAGCAGTTCTTC.

The table lists this clonotype with a few counts. This chain links TRBV7-9 with TRBJ1-2; D is perhaps TRBD1 (5 bases). CDR1 SEHNR and CDR2 FQNEAQ come from the germline V gene (reference sequence). The V end lost 1 base, the J end lost 7 bases, and 16 bases lay between the germline ends. There are 15 residues in the CDR3. CDR3 nucleotide sequence: TGTGCCAGCAGCTTAGATTTACGCAGGGTTGGTGGCTACACCTTC. This sequence encodes CASSLDLRRVGGYTF.

Here the CDR3 DNA reads TGTGCCAGCAGCGCAACCCTTACCACAGATACGCAGTATTTT. As protein: CASSATLTTDTQYF. This sequence joins TRBV2 and TRBJ2-3; no reliable D call. The CDR3 length is 14 residues. Trimming took 6 bases from V and 2 from J, leaving 12 bases between them. CDR1 SNHLY and CDR2 FYNNEI come from the germline V gene.

The chain links TRBV6-1 to TRBJ1-1; D remains ambiguous. The germline V and J ends were trimmed by 2 bases and 0 bases, with 10 bases remaining between them. The germline V gene encodes CDR1 MNHNS and CDR2 SASEGT. This CDR3 is built from 15 residues. CDR3 nucleotides: TGTGCCAGCAGTGAACGTGCGTTAATGAACACTGAAGCTTTCTTT. It encodes CASSERALMNTEAFF.

Comments on this clonotype: A junction boundary mismatches the germline segment, possibly from a read error. The chain has TRBV6-1 and TRBJ2-3, with 8 bases fitting TRBD1. This CDR3 spans 14 amino acids. Per the germline V gene, CDR1 is MNHNS and CDR2 is SASEGT. The DNA of the CDR3 is TGTGCCAGCAGGGAAGGACAGGGCCCAGATACGCAGTATTTT. It codes for CASREGQGPDTQYF.

This clonotype has a count of ten or more. The CDR3 reads CASAQGSGNTIYF. The CDR3 DNA follows: TGTGCCAGCGCTCAGGGCTCTGGAAACACCATATATTTT. J is TRBJ1-3 and V is TRBV12-3 or TRBV12-4; a weak D match, TRBD1 (5 bases). Trimming removed 8 bases from V and 0 bases from J, with 8 bases in between. The CDR3 totals 13 residues.

This clonotype was observed many times. The rearrangement links TRBV7-9 to TRBJ1-2, with 10 bases identical to TRBD1. J was trimmed by 7 bases and V by 5 bases; bases with no gene match: 10. This CDR3 comprises 15 residues. The germline CDR1 and CDR2 sequences are SEHNR and FQNEAQ (reference sequence). The CDR3 DNA follows: TGTGCCAGCAGCCTACCGACAGGGGGCTATTCTGGCTACACCTTC. It codes for CASSLPTGGYSGYTF.

V and J are TRBV7-3 and TRBJ1-6, with D possibly matching TRBD1 (6 bases). Looked up from germline, CDR1 is SGHTA and CDR2 is FQGTGA. The CDR3 totals 14 residues. V was cut by 2 bases and J by 11 bases, with 13 bases left in between. This chain's CDR3 is CASSLAGDEAPLHF. In DNA form, the CDR3 reads TGTGCCAGCAGCTTAGCAGGGGATGAGGCACCCCTCCACTTT.

This clonotype was counted ten times or more. The chain combines TRBV6-1 with TRBJ1-5; D uncertain. V was cut by 2 bases and J by 3 bases, with 11 bases left in between. Germline values: CDR1 MNHNS, CDR2 SASEGT. The CDR3 is made up of 15 amino acids. In DNA form, the CDR3 reads TGTGCCAGCAGTGAAAGGACGGTTTACAATCAGCCCCAGCATTTT. This gives the protein CASSERTVYNQPQHF.

The table lists this clonotype with a few counts. This chain connects TRBV4-1 to TRBJ2-7; D is perhaps TRBD1 (6 bases). This CDR3 region has 15 residues. V was trimmed by 1 base and J by 2 bases, leaving 12 bases between them. CDR1 and CDR2 from the germline V gene are MGHRA and YSYEKL. The DNA for the CDR3 is TGCGCCAGCAGCCAAGGGTACAGGGCCCCCTACGAGCAGTACTTC. Protein product: CASSQGYRAPYEQYF.

This clonotype was recorded at least ten times. The chain recombines TRBV6-5 with TRBJ1-2; the match to TRBD1 covers 7 bases. CDR1 and CDR2 (germline): MNHEY, SVGAGI. J lost 0 bases, V lost 8 bases, and 9 bases had no gene match. This CDR3 has 15 residues. This CDR3 reads CASSGTEESNYGYTF. The CDR3 bases are TGTGCCAGCTCCGGGACAGAGGAGTCTAACTATGGCTACACCTTC.

Of note for this clonotype: It may be a read error: a sequence one base away is much more abundant. The chain couples TRBV19 to TRBJ1-4; D ambiguous. The CDR3 is 12 residues long. Looked up from germline, CDR1 is LNHDA and CDR2 is SQIVND (reference sequence). The CDR3 DNA reads TGTGCCAGTACCGGTCCTCCCGAAAAACTGTCTTTT. Its translation is CASTGPPEKLSF.

This clonotype was seen more than once but under ten times. The chain employs TRBV5-6 and TRBJ1-2; TRBD1 aligns across 7 bases. V dropped 7 bases and J dropped 6; count of bases not matched to a gene: 6. Germline loops: CDR1 SGHDT, CDR2 YYEEEE. This CDR3 is 12 amino acids long. The CDR3: CASEWGTDGYTF. CDR3 bases: TGTGCCAGCGAGTGGGGGACAGATGGCTACACCTTC.

This clonotype was seen many times. The chain carries TRBV20-1 and TRBJ1-1, with D perhaps TRBD1 (6 bases). The germline V and J ends were trimmed by 3 bases and 5 bases, with 13 bases remaining between them. CDR1 is DFQATT and CDR2 is SNEGSKA in the germline V gene (reference sequence). The CDR3 runs to 13 residues. The CDR3 region has the DNA TGCAGTGCTAGCTTGGGGGCGGAAACTGAAGCTTTCTTT. Translating gives CSASLGAETEAFF.